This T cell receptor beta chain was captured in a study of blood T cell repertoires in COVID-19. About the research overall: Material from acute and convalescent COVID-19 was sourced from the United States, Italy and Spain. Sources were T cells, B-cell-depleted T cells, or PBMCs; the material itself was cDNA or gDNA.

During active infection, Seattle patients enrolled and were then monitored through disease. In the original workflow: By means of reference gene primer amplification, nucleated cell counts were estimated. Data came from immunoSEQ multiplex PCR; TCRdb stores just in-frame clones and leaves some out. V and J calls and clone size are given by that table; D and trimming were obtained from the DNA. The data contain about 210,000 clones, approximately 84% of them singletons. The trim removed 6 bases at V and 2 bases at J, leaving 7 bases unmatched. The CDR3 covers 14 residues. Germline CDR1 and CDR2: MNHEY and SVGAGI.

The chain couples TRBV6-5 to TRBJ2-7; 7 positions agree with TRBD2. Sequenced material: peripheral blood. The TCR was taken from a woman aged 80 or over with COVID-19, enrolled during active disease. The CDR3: CASSQKRGPYEQYF. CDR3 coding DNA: TGTGCCAGCAGCCAGAAGCGGGGCCCCTACGAGCAGTACTTC.